This TCR beta chain was obtained from a study of CD8+ T cells in alopecia areata (dated by TCRdb to the late 2010s). The study in broad terms: The treated patients, all with moderate-to-severe alopecia areata, were enrolled in an open-label pilot trial of oral tofacitinib given at 5 to 10 mg twice daily. Tofacitinib was administered for 6 to 18 months, and 6 months of follow-up off drug were then conducted to assess delayed response and recurrence. To study T cell clonal expansion in alopecia areata, the researchers applied high-throughput TCRbeta sequencing to both the C3H/HeJ mouse model and human patients. In humans, TCRbeta sequencing was performed on scalp tissue and on sorted CD4+ and CD8+ peripheral blood T cells from healthy controls and from patients with patchy or totalis/universalis alopecia areata. Biopsies were taken from tofacitinib-treated patients at baseline and again at 4 and 24 weeks into treatment, and several of those patients also had a later scalp biopsy. Scalp clonality was compared across normal scalp (n=4), patchy alopecia areata scalp (n=8), and alopecia totalis/universalis scalp (n=8). RNA came from the PAXgene miRNA kit for fixed scalp, the miRNeasy kit for PBMCs, and the RNeasy kit for mouse skin. TCRbeta CDR3 regions were amplified by immunoSEQ multiplex PCR with 35 Vbeta forward and 13 Jbeta reverse primers.

A remark on this clone: What antigen it recognizes has not been identified. Per-base quality was not reported, and no clone a single base away is much larger than it.

According to the germline V gene, CDR1 reads SQVTM and CDR2 reads ANQGSEA. Germline trimming amounts to 4 bases on V and 2 bases on J, with 5 as the count of junction bases outside the gene matches. The CDR3 holds 15 amino acids from the cysteine to the phenylalanine. Left in the record is the CDR3 DNA by itself, 45 bases read in frame from the first base. General findings and caveats noted by the study authors: Unlike mouse skin, where gammadelta T cells dominate, normal human skin contains resident alphabeta T cells that get sequenced too, which complicates analysis of the scalp TCR repertoire. Shared TCR sequences between patients were less evident than in mice, which may be partly attributable to HLA diversity in the patient population. Higher clonality and more expanded CD8+ clones were observed in lesional scalp than in normal scalp, particularly in alopecia totalis/universalis, a finding suggestive of antigenic drive.

The library was produced with the immunoSEQ multiplex PCR assay. RNA was extracted from all samples and reverse transcribed into cDNA as template for TCR sequencing. First-strand cDNA was synthesized using SuperScript III with a 2:1 mix of oligo-dT and random hexamers. A synthetic immune receptor repertoire was used to gauge amplification bias, and whatever bias remained was removed computationally. The original pipeline was this. Raw reads were preprocessed to remove errors, and CDR3 was defined by IMGT conventions from the conserved cysteine to phenylalanine. Clonality was computed as 1 minus the Shannon entropy, with the entropy normalized by log2 of the number of productive unique TCRs. Scalp TCRbeta sequences were cross-referenced with sorted blood CD4 and CD8 repertoires so that the CD4 or CD8 identity of scalp clones could be inferred. Imported from immuneACCESS, the table was reduced by TCRdb to in-frame sequences with V and J called. These copies leave out some clones; in studies compared against another copy, an unresolved V gene accounts for under half, and the cause of the remainder is not known. V and J calls plus clone size are reproduced from that table; the DNA served to infer D and trimming. The sample table records 250,000 or so clones; roughly two thirds of these occur just once. The ten top clones hold more than 0.95% of the sample.

The time point label of this sample denotes: baseline before oral tofacitinib. Peripheral blood and lesional scalp punch biopsies were obtained from patients with alopecia areata. PBMCs were isolated by density centrifugation and stained for CD3, CD4 and CD8, and CD4+ and CD8+ T cells were sorted on a FACSAria. The clonotype comes from a human donor with alopecia areata. In this chain, TRBV29-1 is recombined with TRBJ2-1, with 10 junctional bases fitting TRBD2. The specimen was CD4+ T cells sorted from blood, collected at week 0. CDR3 region: CSVGTSGATYNEQFF. The base sequence is TGCAGCGTTGGTACTAGCGGGGCTACCTACAATGAGCAGTTCTTC.